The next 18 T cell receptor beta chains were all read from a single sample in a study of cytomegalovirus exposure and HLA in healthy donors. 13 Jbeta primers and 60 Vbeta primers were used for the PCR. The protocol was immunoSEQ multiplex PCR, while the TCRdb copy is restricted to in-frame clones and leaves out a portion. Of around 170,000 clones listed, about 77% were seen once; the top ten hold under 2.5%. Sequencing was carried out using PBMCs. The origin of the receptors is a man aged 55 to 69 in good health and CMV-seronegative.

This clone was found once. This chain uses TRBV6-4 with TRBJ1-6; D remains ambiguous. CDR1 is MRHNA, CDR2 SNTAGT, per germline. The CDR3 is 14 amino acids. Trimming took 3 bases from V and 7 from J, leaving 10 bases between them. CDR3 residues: CASSDEIGNSPLHF. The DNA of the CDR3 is TGTGCCAGCAGTGATGAGATCGGGAATTCACCCCTCCACTTT.

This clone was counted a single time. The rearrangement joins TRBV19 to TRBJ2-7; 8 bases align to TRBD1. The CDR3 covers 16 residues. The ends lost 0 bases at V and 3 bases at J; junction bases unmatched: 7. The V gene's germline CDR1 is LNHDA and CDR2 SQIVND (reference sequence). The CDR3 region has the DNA TGTGCCAGTAGTATAGATCAGGGGGCGCGTATCTACGAGCAGTACTTC. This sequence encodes CASSIDQGARIYEQYF.

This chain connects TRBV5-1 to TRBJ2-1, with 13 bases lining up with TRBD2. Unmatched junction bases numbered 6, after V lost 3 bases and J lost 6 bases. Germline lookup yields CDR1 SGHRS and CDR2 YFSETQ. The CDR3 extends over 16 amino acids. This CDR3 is CASSYTSGGAVNEQFF. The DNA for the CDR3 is TGCGCCAGCAGCTACACTAGCGGGGGGGCCGTCAATGAGCAGTTCTTC.

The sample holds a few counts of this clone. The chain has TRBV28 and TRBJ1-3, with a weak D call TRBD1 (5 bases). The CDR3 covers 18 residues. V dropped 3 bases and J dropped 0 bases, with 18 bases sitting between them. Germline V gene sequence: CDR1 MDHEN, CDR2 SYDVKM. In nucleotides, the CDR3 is TGTGCCAGCAGTTTGGGGCCCGCTGGAGGGCGCTCTGGAAACACCATATATTTT. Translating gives CASSLGPAGGRSGNTIYF. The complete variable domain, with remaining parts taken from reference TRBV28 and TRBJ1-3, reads DVKVTQSSRYLVKRTGEKVFLECVQDMDHENMFWYRQDPGLGLRLIYFSYDVKMKEKGDIPEGYSVSREKKERFSLILESASTNQTSMYLCASSLGPAGGRSGNTIYFGEGSWLTVV.

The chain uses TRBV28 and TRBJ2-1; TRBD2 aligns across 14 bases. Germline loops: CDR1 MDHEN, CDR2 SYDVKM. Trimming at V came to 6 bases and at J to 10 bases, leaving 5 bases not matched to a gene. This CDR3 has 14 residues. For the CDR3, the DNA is TGTGCCAGCAGCCGAGGACTAGCGGGAGGCGAGCAGTTCTTC. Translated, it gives CASSRGLAGGEQFF.

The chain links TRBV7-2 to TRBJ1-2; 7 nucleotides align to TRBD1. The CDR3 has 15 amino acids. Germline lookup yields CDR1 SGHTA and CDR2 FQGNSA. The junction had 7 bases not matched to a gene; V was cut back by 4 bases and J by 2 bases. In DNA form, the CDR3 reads TGTGCCAGCAGCTCGGTTACAGGGGCGAACTATGGCTACACCTTC. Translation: CASSSVTGANYGYTF. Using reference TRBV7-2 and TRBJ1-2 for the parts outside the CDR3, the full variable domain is GAGVSQSPSNKVTEKGKDVELRCDPISGHTALYWYRQSLGQGLEFLIYFQGNSAPDKSGLPSDRFSAERTGGSVSTLTIQRTQQEDSAVYLCASSSVTGANYGYTFGSGTRLTVV.

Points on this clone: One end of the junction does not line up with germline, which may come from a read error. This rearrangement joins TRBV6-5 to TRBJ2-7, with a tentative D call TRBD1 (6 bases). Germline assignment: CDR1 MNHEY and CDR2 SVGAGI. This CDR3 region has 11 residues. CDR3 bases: TGTGCCAGCAGTTACGGGGGCAGGCTGAACTTC. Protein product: CASSYGGRLNF.

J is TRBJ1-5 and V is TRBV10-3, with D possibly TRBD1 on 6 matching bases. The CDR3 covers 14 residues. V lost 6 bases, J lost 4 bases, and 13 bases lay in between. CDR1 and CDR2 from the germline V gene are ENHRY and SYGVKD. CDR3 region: CAIRATGPNQPQHF. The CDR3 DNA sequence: TGTGCCATCAGGGCGACAGGACCAAATCAGCCCCAGCATTTT.

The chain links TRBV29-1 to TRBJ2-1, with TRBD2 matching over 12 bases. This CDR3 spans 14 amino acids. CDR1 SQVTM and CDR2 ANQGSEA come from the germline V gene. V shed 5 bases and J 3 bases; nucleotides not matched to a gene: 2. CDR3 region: CSVQLAGGYNEQFF. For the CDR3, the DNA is TGCAGCGTTCAACTAGCGGGGGGCTACAATGAGCAGTTCTTC.

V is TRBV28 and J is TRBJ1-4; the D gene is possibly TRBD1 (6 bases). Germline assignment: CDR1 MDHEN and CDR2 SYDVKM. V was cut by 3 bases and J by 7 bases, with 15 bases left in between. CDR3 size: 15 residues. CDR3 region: CASSFRMAGVEKLFF. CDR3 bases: TGTGCCAGCAGTTTTAGGATGGCAGGGGTTGAAAAACTGTTTTTT.

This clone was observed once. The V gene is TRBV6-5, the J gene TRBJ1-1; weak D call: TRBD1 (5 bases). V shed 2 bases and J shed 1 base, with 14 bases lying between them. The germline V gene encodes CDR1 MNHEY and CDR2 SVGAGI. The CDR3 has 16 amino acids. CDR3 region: CASSYQRTTANTEAFF. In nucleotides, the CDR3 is TGTGCCAGCAGTTACCAACGGACGACAGCGAACACTGAAGCTTTCTTT.

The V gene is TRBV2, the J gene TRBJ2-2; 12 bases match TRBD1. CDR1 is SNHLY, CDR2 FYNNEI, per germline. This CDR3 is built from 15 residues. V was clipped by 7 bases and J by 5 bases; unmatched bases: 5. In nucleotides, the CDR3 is TGTGCCAGCAAAGGGGACAGGGGGCGAACCGGGGAGCTGTTTTTT. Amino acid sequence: CASKGDRGRTGELFF.

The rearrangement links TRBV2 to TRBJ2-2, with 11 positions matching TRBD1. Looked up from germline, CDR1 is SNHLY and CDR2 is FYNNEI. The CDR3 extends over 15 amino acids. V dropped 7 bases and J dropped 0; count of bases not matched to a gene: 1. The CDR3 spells CASKGQGANTGELFF. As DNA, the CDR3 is TGTGCCAGCAAGGGACAGGGGGCGAACACCGGGGAGCTGTTTTTT.

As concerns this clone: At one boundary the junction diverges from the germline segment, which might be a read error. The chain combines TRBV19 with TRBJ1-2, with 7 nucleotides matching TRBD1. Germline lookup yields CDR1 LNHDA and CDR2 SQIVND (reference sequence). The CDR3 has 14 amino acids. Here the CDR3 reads CASSIDRDFGGYPF. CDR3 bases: TGTGCCAGTAGTATCGACAGGGATTTCGGTGGCTACCCCTTC.

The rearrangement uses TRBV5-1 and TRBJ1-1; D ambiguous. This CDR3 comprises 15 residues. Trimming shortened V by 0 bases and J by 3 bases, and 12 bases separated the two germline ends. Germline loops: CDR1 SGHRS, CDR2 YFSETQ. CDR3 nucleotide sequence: TGCGCCAGCAGCTTGGAGGCTGGGCCCTACACTGAAGCTTTCTTT. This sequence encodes CASSLEAGPYTEAFF.

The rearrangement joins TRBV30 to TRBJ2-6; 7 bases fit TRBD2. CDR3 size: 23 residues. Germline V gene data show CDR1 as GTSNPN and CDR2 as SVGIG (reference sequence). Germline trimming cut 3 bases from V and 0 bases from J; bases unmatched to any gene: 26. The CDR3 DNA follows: TGTGCCTGGAGCGCTCCCTGGGGTAGCGGGCCAGGAGCCCTAGTCTCTGGGGCCAACGTCCTGACTTTC. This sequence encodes CAWSAPWGSGPGALVSGANVLTF.

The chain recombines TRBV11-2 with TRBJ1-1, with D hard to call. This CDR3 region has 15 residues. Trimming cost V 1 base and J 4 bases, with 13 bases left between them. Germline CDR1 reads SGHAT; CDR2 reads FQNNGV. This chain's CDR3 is CASSLGLGRGTEAFF. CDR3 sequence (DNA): TGTGCCAGCAGCTTAGGTTTGGGTAGAGGCACTGAAGCTTTCTTT.

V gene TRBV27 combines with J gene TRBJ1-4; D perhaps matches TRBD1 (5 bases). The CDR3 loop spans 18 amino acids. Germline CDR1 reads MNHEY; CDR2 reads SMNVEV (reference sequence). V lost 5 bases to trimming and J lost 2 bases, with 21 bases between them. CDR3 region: CASSRGREGVFTNEKLFF. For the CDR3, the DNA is TGTGCCAGCAGTAGGGGCAGGGAAGGGGTTTTCACTAATGAAAAACTGTTTTTT.